Listed below are T cell receptor beta chains from one sample, sequenced in a study of cytomegalovirus exposure and HLA in healthy donors. Assay used: immunoSEQ multiplex PCR; TCRdb lists only in-frame clones, some missing. Of some 76,000 clones listed, roughly 70% are singletons. The sample taken for sequencing was PBMCs. All receptors come from a man between 60 and 75 years old in good health and CMV-seropositive. Each CDR3 is given with its conserved first and last residue. D genes are given only for firm matches. Where a row states a size, it is once, few, many or the class of an expanded clone; other rows omit it.

d_call j_call clone_size v_call cdr3_nt cdr3_aa
NA TRBJ1-6 once TRBV25-1 TGTGCCAGCAGTGAGCCACAGGCGACCCATTCACCCCTCCACTTT CASSEPQATHSPLHF
TRBD1 TRBJ1-5 NA TRBV6-5 TGTGCCAGCAGGGGGACAGGGAATCAGCCCCAGCATTTT CASRGTGNQPQHF
TRBD1 TRBJ2-7 NA TRBV6-5 TGTGCCAGCAGATACAGAACAGGGGGCCTTTACGAGCAGTACTTC CASRYRTGGLYEQYF
NA TRBJ1-6 few TRBV30 TGTGCCTGGAGTCCGGGTAATAATTCACCCCTCCACTTT CAWSPGNNSPLHF
NA TRBJ2-1 NA TRBV11-2 TGTGCCAGCAGCTTAGATCCGTACACCTACAATGAGCAGTTCTTC CASSLDPYTYNEQFF
NA TRBJ1-1 NA TRBV7-2 TGTGCCAGCAGCCTCAACCCCGTGGGGGCCTCTGAAGCTTTCTTT CASSLNPVGASEAFF
TRBD1 TRBJ1-2 NA TRBV6-5 TGTGCCAGCAGTTACTCCAAGACAGGGGGCCTAGGCTACACCTTC CASSYSKTGGLGYTF
NA TRBJ1-2 once TRBV7-9 TGTGCCATTATAGGGGGGGCGCATTGGTATGGCTACACCTTC CAIIGGAHWYGYTF
TRBD1 TRBJ2-3 NA TRBV5-1 TGCGCCAGCAGCTCCAGGGGGAGCACAGATACGCAGTATTTT CASSSRGSTDTQYF
NA TRBJ1-1 few TRBV7-6 TGTGCCAGCAGCTTAGTTGCAGGAATGGAAGGCACCGTTGAAGCTTTCTTT CASSLVAGMEGTVEAFF
TRBD2 TRBJ2-1 few TRBV7-8 TGTGCCAGCAGCTTAGAAGGGGCGGGGGGGCCCGGCAATGAGCAGTTCTTC CASSLEGAGGPGNEQFF
TRBD2 TRBJ2-1 few TRBV27 TGTGCCAGCAGTACCACGACTAGCGGGAGGGTGAATGAGCAGTTCTTC CASSTTTSGRVNEQFF
TRBD1 TRBJ1-1 NA TRBV2 TGTGCCAGCATTCCCGGGACAGGGGGATGGACTGAAGCTTTCTTT CASIPGTGGWTEAFF
NA TRBJ2-5 NA TRBV2 TGTGCCTCGAAGGGCGGGAAAGAGACCCAGTACTTC CASKGGKETQYF
NA TRBJ2-5 NA TRBV6-1 TGTGCCAGCAGTGAAGTGCAGCAAGAGACCCAGTACTTC CASSEVQQETQYF
TRBD1 TRBJ2-5 once TRBV19 TGTGCCAGTAGCCGGACAGGTCGAGAGCAGGAGACCCAGTACTTC CASSRTGREQETQYF
NA TRBJ1-1 NA TRBV7-2 TGTGCCAGCAGCTGGACAGCAACCATGGACACTGAAGCTTTCTTT CASSWTATMDTEAFF
TRBD1 TRBJ2-3 few TRBV6-6 TGTGCCAGCAGTTCGGACAGGGAGATCGATACGCAGTATTTT CASSSDREIDTQYF
NA TRBJ2-1 NA TRBV2 TGTGCCAGCCACCAACAGGGTACTTACAATGAGCAGTTCTTC CASHQQGTYNEQFF
NA TRBJ1-1 NA TRBV12-1 TGTGCCAGGTTGGCGGCAGGGGGCGGGGACACTGAAGCTTCCTTT CARLAAGGGDTEASF
NA TRBJ2-4 few TRBV7-8 TGTGCCAGCAGCTTAAGATCAGTCAGGGAAAACATTCAGTACTTC CASSLRSVRENIQYF
NA TRBJ2-2 NA TRBV7-6 TGTGCCAGCAGCTTAACTGGGGAGCTGTTTTTT CASSLTGELFF
NA TRBJ1-4 NA TRBV6-1 TGTGCCAGCAGTGAGACAGGAAGAACAACTAATGAAAAACTGTTTTTT CASSETGRTTNEKLFF
TRBD1 TRBJ1-2 NA TRBV29-1 TGCAGCGTTGAAAATTATTCGGACAGGGAAGTGAACTATGGCTACACCTTC CSVENYSDREVNYGYTF
NA TRBJ1-2 few TRBV7-2 TGTGCCAGCAGCCTCGGGGGGGTTCACTATGGCTACACCTTC CASSLGGVHYGYTF
NA TRBJ2-7 NA TRBV13 TGTGCCAGCAGCTTAGTAGGGGGTCAGGGGACCTACGAGCAGTACTTC CASSLVGGQGTYEQYF
NA TRBJ2-2 NA TRBV4-1 TGCGCCAGCAGACCAAACCCGGACAGCAACACCGGGGAGCTGTTTTTT CASRPNPDSNTGELFF
NA TRBJ2-7 NA TRBV5-5 TGTGCCAGCAGCCCGCCCACAGGCGTGGTCGACGAGCAGTACTTC CASSPPTGVVDEQYF
TRBD1 TRBJ2-7 few TRBV6-1 TGTGCCAGCAGAGAAGCACTCGCCACCGGGACAGGGGCTACCTACGAGCAGTACTTC CASREALATGTGATYEQYF
NA TRBJ1-2 NA TRBV4-2 TGTGCCAGCAGCCGCGGTCCAGCCTATGGCTACACCTTC CASSRGPAYGYTF
NA TRBJ2-5 NA TRBV19 TGTGCCAGTAGTATTAGGGGTTGGCAAGAGACCCAGTACTTC CASSIRGWQETQYF
NA TRBJ1-1 NA TRBV6-1 TGTGCCAGCAGTTCGAACGGGTTGAACACTGAAGCTTTCTTT CASSSNGLNTEAFF
TRBD1 TRBJ1-5 once TRBV19 TGTGCCAGTAGTAGGGAAAGACAGGGGGCCATCCAGCCCCAGCATTTT CASSRERQGAIQPQHF
NA TRBJ1-3 NA TRBV30 TGTGCCTGGAGTGTAAATAGTGGAAACACCATATATTTT CAWSVNSGNTIYF
NA TRBJ2-3 NA TRBV19 TGTGCCAGTTCTCGTCATACGCAGTATTTT CASSRHTQYF
NA TRBJ1-1 NA TRBV11-2 TGTGCCAGCAGCAACATGAACACTGAAGCTTTCTTT CASSNMNTEAFF
TRBD1 TRBJ1-1 few TRBV5-1 TGCGCCAGCAGCCCGGGACAGGGGCCGAACACTGAAGCTTTCTTT CASSPGQGPNTEAFF
NA TRBJ1-4 NA TRBV28 TGTGCCAGCACCCGCTCACAGGGTTGGGAAAAACTGTTTTTT CASTRSQGWEKLFF
TRBD2 TRBJ2-1 NA TRBV4-1 TGCGCCAGCAGCCAAGAACCTAGCGGGATATACAATGAGCAGTTCTTC CASSQEPSGIYNEQFF
NA TRBJ2-7 NA TRBV7-9 TGTTCCAGCAGCTTAGCGTCGGGAAAACTGTACTTC CSSSLASGKLYF
TRBD1 TRBJ1-2 once TRBV27 TGTGCCAGCAGTCATTTATTACAGACAGGGAGCCCTTATGGCTACACCTTC CASSHLLQTGSPYGYTF
NA TRBJ2-1 once TRBV2 TGTGCCAGCACTAAAGGTGGGACAATCTACAATGAGCAGTTCTTC CASTKGGTIYNEQFF
TRBD1 TRBJ1-1 once TRBV4-2 TGTGCCAGCAGCCAGGGGACAGGGGGACACGGTGAAGCTTTCTTT CASSQGTGGHGEAFF
NA TRBJ2-7 NA TRBV4-3 TGCGCCAGCAGCCAAGCTAGGGACGGGGGGCACGAGCAGTACTTC CASSQARDGGHEQYF
NA TRBJ1-2 few TRBV21-1 TGTGCCAGCAGCAAAGCTCCAGGACAGGGAAAGGATGGCTACACCTTC CASSKAPGQGKDGYTF
NA TRBJ2-2 NA TRBV2 TGTGCCAGTGGTGGACAGTCCACCGGGGAGCTGTTTTTT CASGGQSTGELFF
NA TRBJ2-6 NA TRBV7-6 TGTGCCAGCAGCTCGGCCAGCGGCAACTCTGGGGCCAACGTCCTGACTTTC CASSSASGNSGANVLTF
NA TRBJ1-5 NA TRBV11-2 TGTGCCAGCAGCTACTCAAATAGCAATCAGCCCCAGCATTTT CASSYSNSNQPQHF
TRBD1 TRBJ1-2 few TRBV2 TGTGCCAGCAGCCTACAGGGGGCGCAGAGTGGCTACACCTTC CASSLQGAQSGYTF
NA TRBJ2-2 once TRBV5-1 TGCGCCAGCAGCTTGGGACTACCGTCCACCGGGGAGCTGTTTTTT CASSLGLPSTGELFF
TRBD1 TRBJ1-2 NA TRBV9 TGTGCCAGCAGCGTGGATCCCGGGACAGGTTCAAATGGCTACACCTTC CASSVDPGTGSNGYTF
NA TRBJ2-7 few TRBV30 TGTGCCTGGGGTAGACAGCGCTACGGGTACGAGCAGTACTTC CAWGRQRYGYEQYF
NA TRBJ1-2 NA TRBV29-1 TGCAGCGTCAAACCTATCTATGGCTACACCTTC CSVKPIYGYTF